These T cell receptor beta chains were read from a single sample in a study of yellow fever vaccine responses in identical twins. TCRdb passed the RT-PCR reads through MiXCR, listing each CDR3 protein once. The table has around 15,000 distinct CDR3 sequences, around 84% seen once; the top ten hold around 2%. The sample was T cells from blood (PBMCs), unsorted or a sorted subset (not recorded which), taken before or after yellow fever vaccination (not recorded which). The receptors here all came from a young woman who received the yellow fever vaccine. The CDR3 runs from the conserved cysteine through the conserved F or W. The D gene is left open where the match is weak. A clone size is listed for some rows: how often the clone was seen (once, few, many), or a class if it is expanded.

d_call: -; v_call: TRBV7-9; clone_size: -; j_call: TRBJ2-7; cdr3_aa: CASSLAPVLHEQYF; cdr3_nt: TGTGCCAGCAGCTTAGCGCCAGTCCTTCACGAGCAGTACTTC
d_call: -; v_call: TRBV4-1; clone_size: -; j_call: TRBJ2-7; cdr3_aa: CASSQESDSTYEQYF; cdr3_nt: TGCGCCAGCAGCCAAGAATCGGACTCAACCTATGAGCAGTACTTC
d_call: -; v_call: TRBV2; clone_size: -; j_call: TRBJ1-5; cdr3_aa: CASNRGVGQPQHF; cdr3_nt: TGTGCCAGCAATCGGGGGGTCGGTCAGCCCCAGCATTTT
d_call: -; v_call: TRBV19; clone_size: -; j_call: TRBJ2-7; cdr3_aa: CASSRDTFTYEQYF; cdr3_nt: TGTGCCAGTAGCCGGGACACCTTCACCTACGAGCAGTACTTC
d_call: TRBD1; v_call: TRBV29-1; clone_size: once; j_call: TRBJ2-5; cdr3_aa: CSADPGTGKETQYF; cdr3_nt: TGCAGCGCTGACCCTGGGACAGGAAAAGAGACCCAGTACTTC
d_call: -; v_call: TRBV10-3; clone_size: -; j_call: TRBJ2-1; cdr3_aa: CAISERDSIYNEQFF; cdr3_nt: TGTGCCATCAGTGAAAGAGACAGCATATACAATGAGCAGTTCTTC
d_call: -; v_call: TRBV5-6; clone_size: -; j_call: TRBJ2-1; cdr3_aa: CASKLNGFNEQFF; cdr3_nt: TGTGCCAGCAAATTGAATGGGTTCAATGAGCAGTTCTTC
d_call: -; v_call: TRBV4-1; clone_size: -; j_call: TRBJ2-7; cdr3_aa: CASSQGLGLVGYEQYF; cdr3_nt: TGCGCCAGCAGCCAAGGGCTAGGGCTAGTCGGCTACGAGCAGTACTTC
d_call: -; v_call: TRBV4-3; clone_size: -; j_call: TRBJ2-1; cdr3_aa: CASSQEEREYNEQFF; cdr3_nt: TGCGCCAGCAGCCAAGAGGAAAGGGAATACAATGAGCAGTTCTTC
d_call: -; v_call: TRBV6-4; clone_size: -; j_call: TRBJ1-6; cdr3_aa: CASSDSTAYNSPLHF; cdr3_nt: TGTGCCAGCAGTGACTCGACAGCTTATAATTCACCCCTCCACTTT
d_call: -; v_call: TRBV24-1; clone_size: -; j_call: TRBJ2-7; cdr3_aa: CATSAAGKTSYEQYF; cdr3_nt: TGTGCCACCAGTGCCGCGGGAAAGACGTCCTACGAGCAGTACTTC
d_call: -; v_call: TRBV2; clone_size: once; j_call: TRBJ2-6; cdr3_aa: CASGIGVEANVLTF; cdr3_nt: TGTGCCAGCGGTATTGGGGTGGAGGCCAACGTCCTGACTTTC
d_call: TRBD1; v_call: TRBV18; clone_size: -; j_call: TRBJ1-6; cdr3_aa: CASSPLAGTENNSPLHF; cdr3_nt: TGTGCCAGCTCACCTCTTGCCGGGACAGAAAACAATTCACCCCTCCACTTT
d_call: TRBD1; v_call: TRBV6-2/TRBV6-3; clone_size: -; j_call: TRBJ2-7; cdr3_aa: CASSWGTDAYEQYF; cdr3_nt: TGTGCCAGCAGTTGGGGGACAGATGCCTACGAGCAGTACTTC
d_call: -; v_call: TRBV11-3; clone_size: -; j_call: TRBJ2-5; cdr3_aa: CASSPGTVHAETQYF; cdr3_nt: TGTGCCAGCAGCCCGGGGACTGTACATGCGGAGACCCAGTACTTC
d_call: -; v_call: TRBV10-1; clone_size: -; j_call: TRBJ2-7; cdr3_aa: CASSESTVGYPPYEQYF; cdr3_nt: TGCGCCAGCAGTGAGTCGACGGTGGGGTACCCCCCCTACGAGCAGTACTTC
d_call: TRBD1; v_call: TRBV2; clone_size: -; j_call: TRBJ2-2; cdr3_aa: CASSGAGTDNTGELFF; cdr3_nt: TGTGCCAGCAGTGGCGCCGGGACAGATAACACCGGGGAGCTGTTTTTT
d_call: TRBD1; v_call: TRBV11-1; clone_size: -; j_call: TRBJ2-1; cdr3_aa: CASSLAKGTGPFSYNEQFF; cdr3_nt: TGTGCCAGCAGCTTAGCGAAAGGGACAGGTCCTTTCTCCTACAATGAGCAGTTCTTC
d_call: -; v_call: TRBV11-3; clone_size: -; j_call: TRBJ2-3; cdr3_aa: CASSLERWDTVPDTQYF; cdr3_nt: TGTGCCAGCAGCTTAGAGCGTTGGGACACCGTCCCAGATACGCAGTATTTT
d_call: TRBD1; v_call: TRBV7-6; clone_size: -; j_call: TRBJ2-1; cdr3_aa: CASRSPGQGFHEQFF; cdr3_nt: TGTGCCAGCAGATCTCCCGGACAGGGGTTTCATGAGCAGTTCTTC
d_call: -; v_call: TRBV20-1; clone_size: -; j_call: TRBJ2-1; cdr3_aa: CSARTGRGNEQFF; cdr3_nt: TGCAGTGCTAGAACCGGGAGAGGCAATGAGCAGTTCTTC
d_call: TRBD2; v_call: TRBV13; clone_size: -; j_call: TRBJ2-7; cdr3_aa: CAIMRGGLEQYF; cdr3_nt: TGTGCCATCATGCGGGGGGGCCTCGAGCAGTACTTC
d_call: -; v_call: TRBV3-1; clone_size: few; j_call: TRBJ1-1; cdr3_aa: CASSQTERAGIGTEAFF; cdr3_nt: TGTGCCAGCAGCCAAACAGAAAGGGCCGGGATAGGCACTGAAGCTTTCTTT
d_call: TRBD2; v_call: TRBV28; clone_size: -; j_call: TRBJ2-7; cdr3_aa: CASTASGKLYEQYF; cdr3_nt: TGTGCCAGCACGGCTAGCGGAAAACTCTACGAGCAGTACTTC
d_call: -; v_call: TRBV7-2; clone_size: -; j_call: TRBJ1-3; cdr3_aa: CASSLEIKVSGNTIYF; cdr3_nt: TGTGCCAGCAGCTTAGAAATTAAGGTCTCTGGAAACACCATATATTTT
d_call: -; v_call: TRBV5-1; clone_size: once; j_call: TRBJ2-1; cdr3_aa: CASSWTESSYNEQFF; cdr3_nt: TGCGCCAGCAGCTGGACAGAGAGCTCCTACAATGAGCAGTTCTTC